What follows are 19 T cell receptor beta chains derived from one specimen sequenced in a study of early T cells in non-severe SARS-CoV-2 infection. TCRdb processed the 5' RACE reads anew with MiXCR; each CDR3 protein has one entry. Of some 80,000 distinct CDR3 sequences listed, approximately 12% are singletons. This specimen was whole blood, taken at baseline. The receptors originated from an adult who was a healthcare worker with PCR-confirmed SARS-CoV-2 infection or an uninfected control (not recorded which). The donor label of this sample is uncertain.

This clonotype was observed at least ten times. The J gene is TRBJ2-5, the V gene TRBV10-2, with 7 bases fitting TRBD1. The V gene's germline CDR1 is WSHSY and CDR2 SAAADI. With 7 bases clipped from V and 5 bases from J, the junction kept 4 bases outside the gene matches. This CDR3 spans 12 amino acids. This CDR3 is CASKGTDETQYF. The CDR3 coding sequence is TGCGCCAGCAAAGGGACAGATGAGACCCAGTACTTC.

This clonotype appeared a few times. This chain joins TRBV3-1 and TRBJ1-3; unclear D gene. This CDR3 has 14 amino acids. Trimming cost V 4 bases and J 0 bases, with 7 bases left between them. Germline V gene data show CDR1 as LGHDT and CDR2 as YNNKEL (reference sequence). As DNA, the CDR3 is TGTGCCAGCAGCCCCAAGGTCTCTGGAAACACCATATATTTT. Its translation: CASSPKVSGNTIYF.

The chain joins TRBV5-1 to TRBJ1-2; TRBD1 agrees at 8 bases. This CDR3 comprises 16 residues. Trimming cost V 1 base and J 4 bases; bases outside gene matches: 9. Germline CDR1 is SGHRS and CDR2 is YFSETQ. The CDR3 sequence: CASSLTRGPSGYGYTF. DNA of the CDR3: TGCGCCAGCAGCTTGACCAGGGGGCCATCTGGCTATGGCTACACCTTC.

This clonotype was seen at least ten times. The V call is TRBV9, the J call TRBJ2-1, with 7 bases matching TRBD2. With 3 bases clipped from V and 4 bases from J, the junction kept 7 bases outside the gene matches. This CDR3 spans 15 amino acids. Germline V gives CDR1 SGDLS, CDR2 YYNGEE. The CDR3 DNA reads as TGTGCCAGCAGCGCCGGCGGGAGCGTGTACAATGAGCAGTTCTTC. This encodes CASSAGGSVYNEQFF.

The chain couples TRBV4-2 to TRBJ1-3; TRBD1 might be the D (5 bases). From germline, CDR1 is LGHNA and CDR2 YNFKEQ. The CDR3 spans 16 residues. The germline V and J ends were trimmed by 4 bases and 0 bases, with 13 bases remaining between them. CDR3 DNA sequence: TGTGCCAGCAGCCTTTCGGGACGGATCTCTGGAAACACCATATATTTT. Protein product: CASSLSGRISGNTIYF.

This clonotype was counted a few times. A much bigger clone sits one base away, suggesting this may be a read error. V and J are TRBV3-1 and TRBJ2-2; no definite D call. The CDR3 runs to 12 residues. The V gene's germline CDR1 is LGHDT and CDR2 YNNKEL (reference sequence). The V end lost 3 bases, the J end lost 4 bases, and 3 bases lay between the germline ends. The CDR3 loop is CASSQGTGELFF. CDR3 bases: TGTGCCAGCAGCCAGGGCACCGGGGAGCTGTTTTTT.

Turning to this clonotype: This may be a read error: a much more frequent sequence differs by one nucleotide. This rearrangement joins TRBV7-9 to TRBJ1-6; D uncertain. This CDR3 region has 14 residues. Trimming pared 6 bases from V and 5 bases from J, leaving 11 bases between. Germline assignment: CDR1 SEHNR and CDR2 FQNEAQ (reference sequence). This CDR3 is CASRRSTDNSPLHF. CDR3 DNA sequence: TGTGCCAGCAGGAGATCTACTGATAATTCACCCCTCCACTTT. Using reference TRBV7-9 and TRBJ1-6 for the parts outside the CDR3, the full variable domain is DTGVSQNPRHKITKRGQNVTFRCDPISEHNRLYWYRQTLGQGPEFLTYFQNEAQLEKSRLLSDRFSAERPKGSFSTLEIQRTEQGDSAMYLCASRRSTDNSPLHFGNGTRLTVT.

This clonotype was seen a handful of times. The chain joins TRBV18 to TRBJ1-5, with a weak D call TRBD1 (6 bases). Trimming took off 4 bases at V and 3 bases at J, with 10 bases between the two ends. This CDR3 comprises 14 residues. Germline V gene sequence: CDR1 KGHSH, CDR2 LQKENI. CDR3: CASSLQGINQPQHF. As DNA, the CDR3 is TGTGCCAGCTCACTACAGGGCATCAATCAGCCCCAGCATTTT.

The rearrangement joins TRBV12-3 or TRBV12-4 to TRBJ2-3; 10 bases agree with TRBD1. J lost 1 base, V lost 6 bases, and 10 bases had no gene match. The CDR3 contains 17 residues. The CDR3: CASSPGQGRTGTDTQYF. The CDR3 DNA is TGTGCCAGCAGCCCGGGACAGGGGAGAACGGGCACAGATACGCAGTATTTT.

The table lists this clonotype with many counts. This sequence joins TRBV4-3 and TRBJ2-3; possible D gene TRBD2, 5 bases. This CDR3 spans 15 amino acids. Deletions cut 1 base from V and 1 base from J, with 9 bases between. Germline CDR1 LGHNA, CDR2 YSLEER. The CDR3 DNA is TGCGCCAGCAGCCAAGTCGACGGGGGCACAGATACGCAGTATTTT. It is translated as CASSQVDGGTDTQYF.

V usage is TRBV6-2 or TRBV6-3 and J usage is TRBJ2-3; 10 nucleotides line up with TRBD2. Germline V gene lookup returns CDR1 MNHEY and CDR2 SVGEGT. With 1 base clipped from V and 2 bases from J, the junction kept 3 bases outside the gene matches. The CDR3 consists of 16 residues. In DNA, the CDR3 is TGTGCCAGCAGTTACTATAGCGGGGGGCCCACAGATACGCAGTATTTT. This gives the protein CASSYYSGGPTDTQYF.

This clonotype was recorded a few times. The genes are TRBV5-4 and TRBJ2-7, with D perhaps TRBD1 or TRBD2 (5 bases each). Germline V gene lookup returns CDR1 SGHNT and CDR2 YYREEE (reference sequence). This CDR3 contains 15 residues. Trimming shortened V by 0 bases and J by 2 bases, and 12 bases separated the two germline ends. CDR3 amino acids: CASSLAGTTTYEQYF. DNA of the CDR3: TGTGCCAGCAGCTTGGCGGGGACGACCACCTACGAGCAGTACTTC.

This clonotype was seen a handful of times. V is TRBV7-6 and J is TRBJ1-5; D not resolved. V was pared by 0 bases and J by 5 bases, with 5 bases between. The CDR3 length is 13 residues. The germline gives CDR1 SGHVS, CDR2 FNYEAQ. The CDR3 coding sequence is TGTGCCAGCAGCTTAGCGATGGATCAGCCCCAGCATTTT. Translation gives CASSLAMDQPQHF.

This clonotype is labeled medium-sized. The gene calls are TRBV15 and TRBJ2-5; 11 bases map to TRBD2. The CDR3 is made up of 15 amino acids. Germline trimming cut 5 bases from V and 5 bases from J; bases unmatched to any gene: 7. Germline V gene sequence: CDR1 LNHNV, CDR2 YYDKDF (reference sequence). The CDR3 DNA reads TGTGCCACCAGCTACCGAAGGACTAGCGGGGAGACCCAGTACTTC. It specifies CATSYRRTSGETQYF.

This clonotype was observed many times. V and J are TRBV11-3 and TRBJ2-3; 11 bases match TRBD2. The germline gives CDR1 SGHNT, CDR2 YENEEA. This CDR3 contains 14 residues. J was trimmed by 6 bases and V by 5 bases; bases with no gene match: 4. The CDR3 DNA reads TGTGCCAGCAGCATTACTAGCGGGGGTGATACGCAGTATTTT. As protein: CASSITSGGDTQYF.

In this sample, this clonotype turned up a few times. The J gene is TRBJ1-1, the V gene TRBV5-1, with 7 bases matching TRBD1. This CDR3 has 14 amino acids. Germline CDR1 and CDR2: SGHRS and YFSETQ. J gave up 5 bases and V 2 bases, and 6 bases lay outside the gene matches. The DNA of the CDR3 is TGCGCCAGCAGCTTCGGGGACAGTTCGACTGAAGCTTTCTTT. This codes for CASSFGDSSTEAFF.

In nucleotides, the CDR3 is TGTGCCAGCAGCTTAGTTTCGGGCGGGAGGGGATACGAGCAGTACTTC. This translates into CASSLVSGGRGYEQYF. The gene calls are TRBV11-2 and TRBJ2-7; 9 positions match TRBD2. The CDR3 consists of 16 residues. The V segment lost 1 base and the J segment 4 bases; nucleotides outside the gene matches: 8. Germline CDR1 and CDR2: SGHAT and FQNNGV.

In this sample, this clonotype turned up many times. The rearrangement links TRBV10-2 to TRBJ1-1; weak D call: TRBD1 (5 bases). Deletions cut 5 bases from V and 2 bases from J, with 9 bases between. CDR3 length: 13 amino acids. The germline CDR1 and CDR2 sequences are WSHSY and SAAADI. The CDR3 DNA follows: TGCGCCAGCAGTCAGGACACCAACACTGAAGCTTTCTTT. Protein product: CASSQDTNTEAFF.

In this sample, this clonotype turned up many times. The chain links TRBV29-1 to TRBJ2-7; maybe TRBD1 (5 bases). CDR1 SQVTM and CDR2 ANQGSEA come from the germline V gene. V lost 0 bases and J lost 6, with 12 bases in between. CDR3 length: 13 amino acids. The DNA for the CDR3 is TGCAGCGTTGAAGATGTCCAGGGCAGCGAGCAGTACTTC. Translation gives CSVEDVQGSEQYF.